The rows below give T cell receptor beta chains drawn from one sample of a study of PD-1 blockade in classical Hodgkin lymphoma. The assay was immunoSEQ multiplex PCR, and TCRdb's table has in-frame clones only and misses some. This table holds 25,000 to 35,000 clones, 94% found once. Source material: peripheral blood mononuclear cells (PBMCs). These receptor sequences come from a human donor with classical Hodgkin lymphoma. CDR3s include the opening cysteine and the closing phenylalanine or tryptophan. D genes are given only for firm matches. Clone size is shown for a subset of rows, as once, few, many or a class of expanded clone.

TGTGCCAGCTCCGCGTCGGGGGGCAATCAGCCCCAGCATTTT	CASSASGGNQPQHF	TRBJ1-5	.	TRBV18	.
TGTGCCAGCAGTCCCAGGACTAGCATAGCAGATACGCAGTATTTT	CASSPRTSIADTQYF	TRBJ2-3	.	TRBV28	TRBD2
TGCGCCAGCAGCGCCCTAGGGGTCGAGCAGTACTTC	CASSALGVEQYF	TRBJ2-7	once	TRBV5-1	.
TGTGCCAGTAGTATATCCCGGACTAGCGCCGATGAGCAGTTCTTC	CASSISRTSADEQFF	TRBJ2-1	.	TRBV19	TRBD2
TGTGCCAGCAGCTTACTCGACAGGGGTAATTCACCCCTCCACTTT	CASSLLDRGNSPLHF	TRBJ1-6	.	TRBV7-6	TRBD1
TGTGCCAGCAGCCCCCGGAGCGGGGTCCAAGAGACCCAGTACTTC	CASSPRSGVQETQYF	TRBJ2-5	.	TRBV11-2	TRBD2
TGTGCCAGCAATCAGGGCCCTAACACTGAAGCTTTCTTT	CASNQGPNTEAFF	TRBJ1-1	.	TRBV6-5	.
TGTGCCAGCAGTTTCAATGGCAGGGCTAACTATGGCTACACCTTC	CASSFNGRANYGYTF	TRBJ1-2	.	TRBV27	.
TGTGCCAGTAGTATAAGGTCCCTTGGGGGGGCCAACGTCCTGACTTTC	CASSIRSLGGANVLTF	TRBJ2-6	.	TRBV19	.
TGTGCCAGCAGTCCAGGGACCCCATACGAGCAGTACTTC	CASSPGTPYEQYF	TRBJ2-7	.	TRBV25-1	.
TGTGCCACCAGCAGAGCCGGGGTGGGTACCGGGGAGCTGTTTTTT	CATSRAGVGTGELFF	TRBJ2-2	.	TRBV15	.
TGTGCCACCAGCAGGGTTGCAGGGGGCGTTTTTGAAAAACTGTTTTTT	CATSRVAGGVFEKLFF	TRBJ1-4	.	TRBV15	TRBD1
TGTGCCAGCAGTTTATTCCGGGCCCACCCCTACGAGCAGTACTTC	CASSLFRAHPYEQYF	TRBJ2-7	.	TRBV6-5	.
TGTGCCATCAGTGGCCTGGCAGATACGCAGTATTTT	CAISGLADTQYF	TRBJ2-3	.	TRBV10-3	.
TGTGCCAGCAGCCCCGGAGGCGGATCTGGTGGCTACACCTTC	CASSPGGGSGGYTF	TRBJ1-2	.	TRBV7-3	.
TGTGCCAGCTCACCAACGGCACTCTTGAACACTGAAGCTTTCTTT	CASSPTALLNTEAFF	TRBJ1-1	.	TRBV18	.
TGTGCCAGCAGTTATAACTCAATAGGCTACGAGCAGTACTTC	CASSYNSIGYEQYF	TRBJ2-7	.	TRBV27	.
TGTGCCAGCGAGTCGAGCGGGAGTGGCACAGATACGCAGTATTTT	CASESSGSGTDTQYF	TRBJ2-3	few	TRBV6-1	TRBD2
TGTGCCAGCAGTGGACTAGCGGGAGGGAACACCGGGGAGCTGTTTTTT	CASSGLAGGNTGELFF	TRBJ2-2	.	TRBV6-1	TRBD2
TGTGCCAGCAGCCCGGGACCCACGAACACTGAAGCTTTCTTT	CASSPGPTNTEAFF	TRBJ1-1	.	TRBV5-4	.
TGTGCCAGCAGCCAAGATCGGTTTGACAGGGGTCATGGTGGCTACACCTTC	CASSQDRFDRGHGGYTF	TRBJ1-2	.	TRBV4-2	TRBD1
TGCGCCAGCAGCCTTCGACAGGGTTCCTACGAGCAGTACTTC	CASSLRQGSYEQYF	TRBJ2-7	.	TRBV4-1	TRBD1
TGTGCCAGCAGTGACCCCTACCGGGGCTACGAGCAGTACTTC	CASSDPYRGYEQYF	TRBJ2-7	.	TRBV25-1	.
TGTGCCAGCAGCCTAGCGCTTAGCACAGATACGCAGTATTTT	CASSLALSTDTQYF	TRBJ2-3	.	TRBV27	.
TGTGCCTGGAGTTGGGGGAACACTGAAGCTTTCTTT	CAWSWGNTEAFF	TRBJ1-1	.	TRBV30	.
TGTGCCACCCCCCCTGTTCACTACGAGCATTACTTC	CATPPVHYEHYF	TRBJ2-7	.	TRBV7-7	.
TGCGCCAGCAGCCAAGCTAACCTCGCAGATACGCAGTATTTT	CASSQANLADTQYF	TRBJ2-3	.	TRBV4-1	.
TGTGCCAGCAGCTCCCTTGTGGCGGGGGCCCGCGAGCAGTACTTC	CASSSLVAGAREQYF	TRBJ2-7	.	TRBV6-6	.
TGTGCCAGCGGGGGCGGGGAGCTGTTTTTT	CASGGGELFF	TRBJ2-2	once	TRBV9	.
TGTGCCAGCTCACCACGGGGGCTCAACACTGAAGCTTTCTTT	CASSPRGLNTEAFF	TRBJ1-1	.	TRBV18	.
TGTGCCACCCGTAAGCCCTCTGGGGCCAACGTCCTGACTTTC	CATRKPSGANVLTF	TRBJ2-6	.	TRBV28	.